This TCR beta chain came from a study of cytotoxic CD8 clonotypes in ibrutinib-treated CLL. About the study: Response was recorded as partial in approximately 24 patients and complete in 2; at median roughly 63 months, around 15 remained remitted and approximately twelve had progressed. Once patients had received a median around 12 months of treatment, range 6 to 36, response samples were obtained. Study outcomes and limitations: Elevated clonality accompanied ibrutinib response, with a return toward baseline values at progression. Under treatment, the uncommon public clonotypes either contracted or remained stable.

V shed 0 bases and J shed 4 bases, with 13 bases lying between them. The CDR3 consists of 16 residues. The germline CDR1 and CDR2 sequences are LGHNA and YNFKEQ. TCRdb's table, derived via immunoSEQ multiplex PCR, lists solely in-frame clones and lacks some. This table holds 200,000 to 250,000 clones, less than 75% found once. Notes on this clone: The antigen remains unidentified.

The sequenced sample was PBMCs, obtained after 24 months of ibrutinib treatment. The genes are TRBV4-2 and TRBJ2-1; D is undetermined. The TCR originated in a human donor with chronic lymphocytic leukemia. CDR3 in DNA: TGTGCCAGCAGCCAAGAGGGCTCCCGGAAATACAATGAGCAGTTCTTC. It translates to CASSQEGSRKYNEQFF.